What follows is one TCR beta chain and its context. What it recognizes is unknown. These data belong to a study of cytomegalovirus exposure and HLA in healthy donors. Study-wide results and caveats: 87-base-pair reads could not separate some V segments, including TRBV6-2 and TRBV6-3. There were reportedly fewer N-insertions in an Asian-associated ancestry cluster than the approximately 670-donor mean, in a later analysis. Accurate prediction of most subjects' HLA-A and HLA-B alleles from TCR beta sequences was reported.

CDR1 SGHNT and CDR2 YYREEE come from the germline V gene (reference sequence). V lost 5 bases and J lost 5, with 10 bases in between. The CDR3 covers 12 residues. The PCR contained 60 Vbeta and 13 Jbeta primers. Sequencing was performed with immunoSEQ multiplex PCR; in TCRdb, only in-frame clones are kept and a portion is missing. The sample holds fewer than 120,000 clones, 76% seen once. Material for sequencing was PBMCs. The rearrangement uses TRBV5-4 and TRBJ1-1; unclear D gene. The TCR originated in a man aged 25 to 45 in good health and CMV-seropositive. CDR3 loop: CASSVAATEAFF. CDR3 sequence (DNA): TGTGCCAGCAGTGTGGCCGCTACTGAAGCTTTCTTT.